The 27 T cell receptor beta chains below come from one sample, sequenced in a study of tumor-infiltrating lymphocytes in primary liver carcinoma. Total RNA amounting to 500 ng was the source from which TCR beta cDNA was made with a constant-region primer. Sequencing libraries for TCR beta derived from three nested multiplex PCR rounds that used slightly modified ARM-PCR. The study ran its first two PCR rounds for roughly 10 cycles each, using TRBV1-TRBV30 forward primers and a C-beta reverse primer. TCRdb fed the multiplex PCR reads into MiXCR, producing one record per CDR3 protein. The data show 100,000 or so distinct CDR3 sequences, roughly 80% seen once. The tissue used was unsorted bulk material of about 19-30 mg. RNA and DNA were co-extracted from it with the AllPrep DNA/RNA mini kit. The material sequenced was liver tumor tissue from sampling region 3. The subset is: tumor region T3, left-lateral pole. The source is a man in his forties or fifties with primary liver carcinoma and hepatitis B virus infection.

For this clonotype: The missing conserved phenylalanine or tryptophan at the end of this CDR3 makes a read error likely. The chain recombines TRBV6-1 with TRBJ1-2; D ambiguous. The CDR3 consists of 14 residues. Germline CDR1 reads MNHNS; CDR2 reads SASEGT. The CDR3 sequence is CANSETWDNNGYTV. The CDR3 bases are TGTGCCAACAGTGAAACTTGGGATAACAATGGCTACACCGTC.

On this clonotype itself: This CDR3 fails to terminate in the conserved phenylalanine or tryptophan, so it likely reflects a read error. V usage is TRBV7-9 and J usage is TRBJ1-6, with unresolved D. Germline CDR1 reads SEHNR; CDR2 reads FQNEAQ (reference sequence). The V end was cut by 5 bases, the J end by 11 bases, with 16 bases between. This CDR3 is built from 14 residues. The CDR3 coding sequence is TGTGCCAGCAGCCTAATAAGGACGAATACACCCCTCCACCTT. Its protein is CASSLIRTNTPLHL.

Ten or more counts support this clonotype. The chain is built from TRBV14 and TRBJ2-3; D is perhaps TRBD2 (5 bases). The V gene lost 4 bases and the J gene lost 1 base, with 12 bases spanning the gap. Germline loops: CDR1 SGHDN, CDR2 FVKESK. CDR3 length: 15 amino acids. This chain's CDR3 is CASSLTRTRTDTQYF. CDR3 sequence (DNA): TGTGCCAGCAGCCTTACCCGGACTCGCACAGATACGCAGTATTTT.

Remarks on this clonotype: Sequence at one end of the junction differs from germline and may be a read error. This chain connects TRBV12-3 or TRBV12-4 to TRBJ2-7, with D perhaps TRBD1 or TRBD2 (6 bases each). There are 15 residues in the CDR3. The CDR3 DNA reads as TGTGCCAGCAGTTTAAGGGGGGCAGGATCCTACGAGCAGTATTTC. Its protein product is CASSLRGAGSYEQYF.

Concerning this clonotype: It is likely a read error, because the conserved phenylalanine at the end of the CDR3 is missing. No DNA is shown, since the ends of the CDR3 on it are uncertain; the CDR3 is the one TCRdb lists. The chain uses TRBV28 and TRBJ2-5. In germline, CDR1 is MDHEN, CDR2 SYDVKM. The CDR3 extends over 13 residues, inclusive of both ends. The CDR3 sequence: CASRRQGPETHYL.

On this clonotype itself: This may stem from a read error, because a much larger clone lies one nucleotide away. The J gene is TRBJ2-3, the V gene TRBV28, with TRBD1 matching over 7 bases. Germline CDR1 MDHEN, CDR2 SYDVKM. This CDR3 has 13 amino acids. This CDR3 is CVSRMQGADTQYF. DNA of the CDR3: TGTGTCAGCAGAATGCAGGGGGCAGATACGCAGTATTTT.

The chain combines TRBV21-1 with TRBJ1-1; the table gives TRBD1 as D, unverified against the DNA. TRBV21-1 is flagged as a pseudogene. The CDR3 covers 16 residues. In nucleotides, the CDR3 is TGCGCCAGCAGCAAGAGGACAGGGCCCCTGGGGGCTGAAGCTTTCTTT. Its translation is CASSKRTGPLGAEAFF.

On this clonotype itself: Relative to the germline gene, one junction end is altered; a read error may explain this. This chain joins TRBV4-1 and TRBJ2-2, with D possibly matching TRBD2 (5 bases). There are 13 residues in the CDR3. Per the germline V gene, CDR1 is MGHRA and CDR2 is YSYEKL. CDR3 residues: CASSHALAGELLF. The DNA of the CDR3 is TGCGCCAGCAGCCACGCCTTAGCCGGGGAGCTGCTTTTT.

For this clonotype: The conserved phenylalanine or tryptophan is not found at the CDR3 terminus, so this likely reflects a read error. CDR3 coding DNA: TGTGCCATCAACCCAGGGACTAATTCACCCCTCCACTCT. Translated, it gives CAINPGTNSPLHS. The chain is built from TRBV10-3 and TRBJ1-6; a possible D gene is TRBD1 (5 bases). The CDR3 length is 13 residues. Germline V gene lookup returns CDR1 ENHRY and CDR2 SYGVKD. Between the trimmed V and J ends, which lost 7 bases and 6 bases, there was a span of 10 bases.

This clonotype showed up many times. J is TRBJ2-1 and V is TRBV2, with D possibly TRBD2 on 6 matching bases. CDR1 and CDR2 (germline): SNHLY, FYNNEI. The CDR3 has 13 residues. Between the trimmed V and J ends, which lost 7 bases and 2 bases, there was a span of 9 bases. CDR3 region: CASTEGTYNEQFF. DNA of the CDR3: TGTGCCAGCACGGAGGGCACCTACAATGAGCAGTTCTTC.

In regard to this clonotype: No conserved phenylalanine or tryptophan is present at the end of the CDR3, so a read error is the likely explanation. The rearrangement links TRBV29-1 to TRBJ2-5, with D perhaps TRBD1 (5 bases). The CDR3 length is 13 residues. Germline loops: CDR1 SQVTM, CDR2 ANQGSEA. The CDR3 loop is CRVVGDGQETQYL. The CDR3, as DNA: TGCAGGGTTGTAGGGGATGGGCAAGAGACCCAGTACCTC.

This clonotype was seen ten or more times. The chain's CDR3 is CASRPGQAGTGELFF. As DNA, the CDR3 is TGTGCCAGCAGACCGGGACAGGCGGGGACCGGGGAGCTGTTTTTT. The chain employs TRBV7-9 and TRBJ2-2; TRBD1 agrees at 8 bases. The germline gives CDR1 SEHNR, CDR2 FQNEAQ (reference sequence). Losses at the gene ends were 6 bases for V and 5 bases for J; bases not matched to a gene: 8. The CDR3 contains 15 residues.

The CDR3 sequence is CAISCRTSDSYEQYF. The CDR3 coding sequence is TGTGCCATCAGCTGCAGGACTAGCGACTCCTACGAGCAGTACTTC. The chain joins TRBV10-3 to TRBJ2-7; 9 positions agree with TRBD2. The CDR3 contains 15 residues. V was clipped by 6 bases and J by 0 bases; unmatched bases: 6. Germline V gene sequence: CDR1 ENHRY, CDR2 SYGVKD.

Turning to this clonotype: At one end the junction does not follow the germline gene, possibly because of a read error. The chain combines TRBV6-2 or TRBV6-3 with TRBJ1-5; a weak D match, TRBD1 (5 bases). The CDR3 extends over 13 amino acids. Germline CDR1 and CDR2: MNHEY and SVGEGT. The DNA of the CDR3 is TGTGACAGCAGTTACGACAGCTATCAGCCCCGGCATTTT. This codes for CDSSYDSYQPRHF.

The chain employs TRBV20-1 and TRBJ1-5; no definite D call. Germline CDR1 is DFQATT and CDR2 is SNEGSKA (reference sequence). The CDR3 runs 15 residues. V shed 5 bases and J shed 5 bases, with 19 bases lying between them. The CDR3: CSAPEVSRPYQPQHF. CDR3 sequence (DNA): TGCAGTGCTCCGGAGGTCAGTAGACCCTATCAGCCCCAGCATTTT.

Points on this clonotype: Germline is not matched at one junction end, which may reflect a read error. The gene calls are TRBV29-1 and TRBJ2-1; the D is unclear. CDR3 length: 13 residues. Germline V gene lookup returns CDR1 SQVTM and CDR2 ANQGSEA. The CDR3 is CSIEVPYNNEQFF. The CDR3 coding sequence is TGCAGCATTGAAGTCCCCTATAACAATGAGCAGTTCTTC.

About this clonotype: A junction end diverges from the germline sequence, so it may reflect a read error. The chain uses TRBV4-2 and TRBJ2-4; TRBD2 might be the D (7 bases). The germline CDR1 and CDR2 sequences are LGHNA and YNFKEQ. This CDR3 is 17 amino acids long. In nucleotides, the CDR3 is TGTGCCAACAGCCAGGCCGCGGGGGCAGGGATCAGAAACATTCAGTACTTC. This sequence encodes CANSQAAGAGIRNIQYF.

In regard to this clonotype: The junction does not match germline at one end; this may be a read error. V usage is TRBV6-2 or TRBV6-3 and J usage is TRBJ2-7, with D possibly being TRBD1 (7 bases). The CDR3 runs 15 residues. Per the germline V gene, CDR1 is MNHEY and CDR2 is SVGEGT. CDR3 DNA sequence: TGTGCCAGCGGGGAAGGGGGCGGGACCTACTACGGGCAGTACTTC. Translating it yields CASGEGGGTYYGQYF.

Details on this clonotype: The missing conserved phenylalanine or tryptophan at the end of this CDR3 makes a read error likely. CDR3 nucleotides: TGTGCCATCAGTTTAGCGGGAGGGGAAGAGACCCAGTACCTC. This translates into CAISLAGGEETQYL. The J gene is TRBJ2-5, the V gene TRBV12-3 or TRBV12-4, with 11 bases fitting TRBD2. The CDR3 spans 14 residues.

Concerning this clonotype: Compared with germline, one end of the junction differs, possibly owing to a read error. The chain uses TRBV6-2 or TRBV6-3 and TRBJ2-2; perhaps TRBD2 as D (7 bases). The CDR3 has 15 residues. Germline V lookup: CDR1 MNHEY, CDR2 SVGEGT. The CDR3 DNA reads TGTGCTAGCAGTTACCTGGGGGGGGCTGCCAGGGAGCTGTTTTTT. It encodes CASSYLGGAARELFF.

About this clonotype: A read error is likely, as this CDR3 ends without the conserved phenylalanine or tryptophan. The rearrangement joins TRBV11-2 to TRBJ2-7, with D uncertain. The germline V gene has CDR1 SGHAT and CDR2 FQNNGV. CDR3 length: 15 amino acids. DNA of the CDR3: TGTGCCAGCACCTTACGATGGATATGGGAAAACGAGCAGTACTTG. This codes for CASTLRWIWENEQYL.

The chain has TRBV29-1 and TRBJ2-1; 7 nucleotides agree with TRBD2. Per germline, CDR1 SQVTM and CDR2 ANQGSEA. The trim removed 8 bases at V and 11 bases at J, leaving 12 bases unmatched. The CDR3 has 12 amino acids. Here the CDR3 reads CSSERGVGQQFF. The CDR3 bases are TGCAGCTCAGAACGGGGGGTGGGTCAGCAGTTCTTC.

The chain carries TRBV20-1 and TRBJ1-5; TRBD1 matches at 7 bases. The CDR3 runs 18 residues. Germline CDR1 DFQATT, CDR2 SNEGSKA (reference sequence). The V gene end was trimmed by 5 bases and the J gene end by 1 base; junction bases not matched to a gene: 17. CDR3 loop: CSAPPRQGGGGSNQPQHF. The CDR3 nucleotides are TGCAGTGCTCCCCCCCGACAGGGTGGAGGAGGAAGCAATCAGCCCCAGCATTTT.

For this clonotype: One end of the junction does not line up with germline, which may come from a read error. This chain links TRBV6-1 with TRBJ1-2; D is undetermined. The CDR3 runs 15 residues. Per the germline V gene, CDR1 is MNHNS and CDR2 is SASEGT. The CDR3 bases are TGTGCCAGCTGTGAAGCGCATGGGATTAATTATGGTTACGCCTTC. Its translation is CASCEAHGINYGYAF.

In regard to this clonotype: The conserved final phenylalanine or tryptophan is absent from the CDR3, which likely points to a read error. The chain has TRBV6-2 or TRBV6-3 and TRBJ2-7; D gene unclear. CDR1 is MNHEY, CDR2 SVGEGT, per germline. This CDR3 comprises 13 residues. The CDR3 sequence is CTSSYSAGYEQYL. CDR3 DNA: TGTACCAGCAGTTACTCCGCAGGATACGAGCAGTACTTG.

Turning to this clonotype: A single base separates this from a much larger clone, so it may be a read error. The chain has TRBV5-1 and TRBJ1-2, with 9 bases aligning to TRBD1. The CDR3 covers 16 residues. CDR1 is SGHRS, CDR2 YFSETQ, per germline. The DNA for the CDR3 is TGCGTCAGCAGCGGGATGGGACAGGGCGATTACTATGGCTACACCTTC. Translating it yields CVSSGMGQGDYYGYTF.

Ten or more counts support this clonotype. The rearrangement uses TRBV28 and TRBJ1-5; D remains ambiguous. Trimming took off 10 bases at V and 4 bases at J, with 8 bases between the two ends. Germline V gene sequence: CDR1 MDHEN, CDR2 SYDVKM. CDR3 length equals 11 residues. The CDR3 protein is CAIGGNQPQHF. In DNA, the CDR3 is TGTGCCATCGGAGGGAATCAGCCCCAGCATTTT.